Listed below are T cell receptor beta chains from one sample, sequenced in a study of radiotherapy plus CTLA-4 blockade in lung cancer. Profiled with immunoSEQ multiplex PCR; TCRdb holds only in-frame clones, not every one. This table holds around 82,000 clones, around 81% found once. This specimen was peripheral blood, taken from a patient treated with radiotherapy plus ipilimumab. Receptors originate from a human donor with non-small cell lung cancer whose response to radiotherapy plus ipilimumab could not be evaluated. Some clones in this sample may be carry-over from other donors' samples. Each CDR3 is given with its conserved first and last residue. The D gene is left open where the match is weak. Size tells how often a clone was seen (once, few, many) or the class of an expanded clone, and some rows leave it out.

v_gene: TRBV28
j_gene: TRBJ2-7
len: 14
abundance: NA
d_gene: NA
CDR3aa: CASSLGGVSYEQYF
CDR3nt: TGTGCCAGCAGTTTAGGGGGCGTCTCCTACGAGCAGTACTTC

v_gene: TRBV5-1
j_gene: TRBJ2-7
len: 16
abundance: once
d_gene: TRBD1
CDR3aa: CASSLNRGLESYEQYF
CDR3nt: TGCGCCAGCAGCTTAAACAGGGGTTTGGAATCCTACGAGCAGTACTTC

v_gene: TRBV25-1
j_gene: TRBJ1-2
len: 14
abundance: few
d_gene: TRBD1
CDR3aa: CASSEGQGAWGYTF
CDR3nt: TGTGCCAGCAGTGAGGGACAGGGGGCATGGGGCTACACCTTC

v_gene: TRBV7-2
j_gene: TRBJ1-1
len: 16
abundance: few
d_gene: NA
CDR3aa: CASSLVGRAPNTEAFF
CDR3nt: TGTGCCAGCAGCTTAGTCGGGAGGGCCCCGAACACTGAAGCTTTCTTT

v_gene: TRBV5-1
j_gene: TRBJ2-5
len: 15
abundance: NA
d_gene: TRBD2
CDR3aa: CASSKRGGSQETQYF
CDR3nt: TGCGCCAGCAGCAAGCGGGGGGGTTCACAAGAGACCCAGTACTTC

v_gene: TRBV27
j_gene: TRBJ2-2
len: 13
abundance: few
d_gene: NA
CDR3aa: CASRYGNTGELFF
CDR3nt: TGTGCCAGCAGGTACGGGAACACCGGGGAGCTGTTTTTT

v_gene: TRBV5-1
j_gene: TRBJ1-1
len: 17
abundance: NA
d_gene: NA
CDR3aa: CASSLGTGGRLNTEAFF
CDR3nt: TGCGCCAGCAGCTTGGGCACGGGGGGCAGATTGAACACTGAAGCTTTCTTT

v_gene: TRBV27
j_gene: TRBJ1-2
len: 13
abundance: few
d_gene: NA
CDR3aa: CASSLRDSRLPTF
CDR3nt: TGTGCCAGCAGTCTCCGGGACTCTAGACTTCCCACCTTC

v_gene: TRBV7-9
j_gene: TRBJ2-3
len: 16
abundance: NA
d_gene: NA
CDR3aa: CASSLGGAGTFDTQYF
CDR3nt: TGTGCCAGCAGCTTAGGTGGAGCCGGGACATTCGATACGCAGTATTTT

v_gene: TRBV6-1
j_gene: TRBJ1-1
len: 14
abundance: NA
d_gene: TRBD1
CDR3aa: CASRGPGGNTEAFF
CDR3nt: TGTGCCAGCAGAGGGCCAGGGGGGAACACTGAAGCTTTCTTT

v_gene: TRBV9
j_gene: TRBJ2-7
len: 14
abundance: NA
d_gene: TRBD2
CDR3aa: CASSTGLAPYEQYF
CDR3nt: TGTGCCAGCAGCACAGGACTAGCTCCCTACGAGCAGTACTTC

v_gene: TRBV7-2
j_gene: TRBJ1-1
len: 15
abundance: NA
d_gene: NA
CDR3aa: CASSLARGWSTEAFF
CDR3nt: TGTGCCAGCAGCTTAGCGCGGGGTTGGTCGACTGAAGCTTTCTTT

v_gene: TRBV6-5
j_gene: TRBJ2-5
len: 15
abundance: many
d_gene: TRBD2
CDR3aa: CASSWGLAGGETQYF
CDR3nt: TGTGCCAGCAGTTGGGGACTAGCGGGGGGAGAGACCCAGTACTTC

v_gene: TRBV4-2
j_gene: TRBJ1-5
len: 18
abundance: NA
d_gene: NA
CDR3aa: CASSHDSERTLGGQPQHF
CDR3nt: TGTGCCAGCAGCCATGACTCCGAGCGGACTTTAGGCGGTCAGCCCCAGCATTTT

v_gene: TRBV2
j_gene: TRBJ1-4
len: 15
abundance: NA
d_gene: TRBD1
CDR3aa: CASSLPGQRNEKLFF
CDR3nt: TGTGCCAGCAGTCTACCGGGACAGAGAAATGAAAAACTGTTTTTT

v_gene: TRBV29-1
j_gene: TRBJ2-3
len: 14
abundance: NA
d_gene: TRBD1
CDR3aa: CSAPKGQGTDTQYF
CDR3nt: TGCAGCGCACCTAAAGGACAGGGGACAGATACGCAGTATTTT

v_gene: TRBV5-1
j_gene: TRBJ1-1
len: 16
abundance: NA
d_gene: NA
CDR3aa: CASSPTPGRGGTEAFF
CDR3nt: TGCGCCAGCAGCCCTACCCCCGGCCGGGGAGGCACTGAAGCTTTCTTT

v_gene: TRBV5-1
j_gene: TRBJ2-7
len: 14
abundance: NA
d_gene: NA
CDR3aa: CASSLESGVREQYF
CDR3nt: TGCGCCAGCAGCTTGGAGTCAGGGGTTCGGGAGCAGTACTTC

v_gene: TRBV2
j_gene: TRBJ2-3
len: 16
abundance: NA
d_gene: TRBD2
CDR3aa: CASSPGLAGGTDTQYF
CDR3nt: TGTGCCAGCAGTCCGGGACTAGCGGGGGGTACAGATACGCAGTATTTT

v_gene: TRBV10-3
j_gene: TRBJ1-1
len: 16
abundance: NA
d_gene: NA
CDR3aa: CAISEWGGTVNTEAFF
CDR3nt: TGTGCCATCAGTGAGTGGGGGGGGACTGTGAACACTGAAGCTTTCTTT

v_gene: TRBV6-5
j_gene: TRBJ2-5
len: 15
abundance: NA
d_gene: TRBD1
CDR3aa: CASKRTGTNQETQYF
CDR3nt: TGTGCCAGCAAGAGGACAGGGACAAACCAAGAGACCCAGTACTTC

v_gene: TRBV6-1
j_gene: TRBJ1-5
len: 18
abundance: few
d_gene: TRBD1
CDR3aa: CASIEGRGFFYSNQPQHF
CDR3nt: TGTGCCAGCATTGAAGGCAGGGGGTTCTTTTATAGCAATCAGCCCCAGCATTTT

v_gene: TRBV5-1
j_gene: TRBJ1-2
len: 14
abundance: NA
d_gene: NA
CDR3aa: CASSLATEDYGYTF
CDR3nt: TGCGCCAGCAGCTTAGCTACGGAGGACTATGGCTACACCTTC

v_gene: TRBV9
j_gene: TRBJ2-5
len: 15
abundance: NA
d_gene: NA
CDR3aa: CASSVQGRAQETQYF
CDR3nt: TGTGCCAGCAGCGTCCAGGGGAGGGCCCAAGAGACCCAGTACTTC

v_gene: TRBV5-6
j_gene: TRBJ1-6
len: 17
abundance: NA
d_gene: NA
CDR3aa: CASSLGGESSYNSPLHF
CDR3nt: TGTGCCAGCAGCTTGGGGGGGGAGAGCTCCTATAATTCACCCCTCCACTTT

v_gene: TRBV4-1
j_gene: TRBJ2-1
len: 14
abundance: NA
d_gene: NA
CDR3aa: CASSQDVGQIEQFF
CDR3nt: TGCGCCAGCAGCCAAGATGTCGGACAGATTGAGCAGTTCTTC

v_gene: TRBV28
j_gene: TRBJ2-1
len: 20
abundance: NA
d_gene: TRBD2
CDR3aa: CASSFPLGLDTRSSYNEQFF
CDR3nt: TGTGCCAGCAGTTTCCCTTTGGGACTAGACACGAGGAGCTCCTACAATGAGCAGTTCTTC

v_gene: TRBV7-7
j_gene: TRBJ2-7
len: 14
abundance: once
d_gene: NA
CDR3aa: CASSLNTGAGEQYF
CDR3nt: TGTGCTAGCAGCTTAAACACAGGTGCTGGCGAGCAGTACTTC

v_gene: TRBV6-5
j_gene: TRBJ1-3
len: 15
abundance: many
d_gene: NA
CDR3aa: CASRPTGSSGNTIYF
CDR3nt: TGTGCCAGCAGACCAACAGGGTCTTCTGGAAACACCATATATTTT

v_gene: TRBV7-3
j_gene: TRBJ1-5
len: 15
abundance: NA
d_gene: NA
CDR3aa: CASKLPGESGQPQHF
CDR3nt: TGTGCCAGCAAACTTCCAGGGGAGAGCGGTCAGCCCCAGCATTTT

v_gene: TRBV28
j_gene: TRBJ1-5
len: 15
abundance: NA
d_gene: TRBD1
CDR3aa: CASSYRGRSNQPQHF
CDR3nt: TGTGCCAGCAGTTACAGGGGAAGGAGCAATCAGCCCCAGCATTTT